Listed below are T cell receptor beta chains from one sample, sequenced in a study of shared clonotypes between healthy human individuals. Produced via immunoSEQ multiplex PCR; TCRdb's table is partial and in-frame only. The sample records 950,000 to 1,200,000 clones, roughly 77% being singletons. Sequenced sample: memory CD4+ T cells from PBMCs. The source of these receptors is a man aged 18 to 30 in good health. Some clones in this sample may be carry-over from other donors' samples. Each CDR3 is given with its conserved first and last residue. The D gene is left open where the match is weak. Clone size appears in some rows only: once, few, many, or a class for an expanded clone.

CDR3 | DNA | length | D | V | size | J
CASSSGPSNYGYTF | TGTGCCAGCAGCTCGGGACCGAGTAACTATGGCTACACCTTC | 14 | - | TRBV28 | - | TRBJ1-2
CASSQDWAYEQYF | TGTGCCAGCAGCCAAGATTGGGCTTACGAGCAGTACTTC | 13 | - | TRBV4-2 | - | TRBJ2-7
CASSDPTGRRYF | TGTGCCAGCAGTGACCCCACAGGACGCCGGTACTTC | 12 | - | TRBV6-1 | - | TRBJ2-7
CASSPLLSSYEQYF | TGTGCCAGCAGCCCTCTTCTATCCTCCTACGAGCAGTACTTC | 14 | - | TRBV28 | few | TRBJ2-7
CAWSVVRGNTGELFF | TGTGCCTGGAGTGTGGTTAGGGGAAACACCGGGGAGCTGTTTTTT | 15 | - | TRBV30 | - | TRBJ2-2
CASSFSSGNEQFF | TGTGCCAGCAGCTTCTCGTCGGGCAATGAGCAGTTCTTC | 13 | - | TRBV7-9 | few | TRBJ2-1
CAWRAGGYRYTQYF | TGTGCCTGGAGGGCTGGGGGGTATCGGTATACGCAGTATTTT | 14 | - | TRBV30 | - | TRBJ2-3
CASSFGGFYEQYF | TGCGCCAGCAGCTTTGGGGGCTTCTACGAGCAGTACTTC | 13 | - | TRBV5-1 | - | TRBJ2-7
CASSPGGESETQYF | TGTGCCAGCAGCCCCGGGGGGGAGTCGGAGACCCAGTACTTC | 14 | TRBD2 | TRBV5-4 | - | TRBJ2-5
CASSKNSGSYNEQFF | TGTGCCAGCAGCAAAAATAGCGGGTCCTACAATGAGCAGTTCTTC | 15 | TRBD2 | TRBV7-6 | - | TRBJ2-1
CSVPRHRENTEAFF | TGCAGCGTTCCCAGACACCGAGAGAACACTGAAGCTTTCTTT | 14 | - | TRBV29-1 | - | TRBJ1-1
CASSQTYQETQYF | TGCGCCAGCAGCCAGACGTACCAAGAGACCCAGTACTTC | 13 | - | TRBV5-1 | few | TRBJ2-5
CASLSGGMSSGNTIYF | TGTGCCAGCCTCTCAGGGGGGATGAGCTCTGGAAACACCATATATTTT | 16 | TRBD1 | TRBV28 | many | TRBJ1-3
CASSLKPGGPLGYTF | TGCGCCAGCAGCTTGAAGCCGGGAGGGCCTCTTGGCTACACCTTC | 15 | - | TRBV5-1 | - | TRBJ1-2
CASSFQGSGTGELFF | TGTGCCAGCAGCTTCCAGGGGTCGGGCACCGGGGAGCTGTTTTTT | 15 | - | TRBV7-6 | few | TRBJ2-2
CASSLLSGTGVDGYTF | TGTGCCAGCAGCTTACTTTCAGGGACAGGGGTCGATGGCTACACCTTC | 16 | TRBD1 | TRBV7-3 | - | TRBJ1-2
CASSLSGAYGYTF | TGTGCCAGCAGTTTATCGGGAGCCTATGGCTACACCTTC | 13 | - | TRBV28 | - | TRBJ1-2
CASSIMIGDRGRYEQYF | TGTGCCAGTAGTATAATGATTGGAGACAGGGGGCGGTACGAGCAGTACTTC | 17 | TRBD1 | TRBV19 | - | TRBJ2-7